The 31 T cell receptor beta chains below all came from one sample that was sequenced in a study of shared clonotypes between healthy human individuals. The data were produced by immunoSEQ multiplex PCR, yet TCRdb's version contains in-frame clones alone and is incomplete. Among hundreds of thousands of clones listed, 60% to 75% were seen once. The sequencing input was memory CD4+ T cells sorted from blood. As for subset: CD45RA-negative fraction. The receptors stem from a woman in her 30s in good health.

The chain has TRBV20-1 and TRBJ2-5; D is ambiguous. Trimming pared 6 bases from V and 5 bases from J, leaving 7 bases between. The CDR3 spans 10 residues. CDR1 is DFQATT, CDR2 SNEGSKA, per germline (reference sequence). The CDR3 DNA is TGCAGTGCCCATGTTGAGACCCAGTACTTC. The encoded protein is CSAHVETQYF.

This clone was seen only a few times. This chain connects TRBV27 to TRBJ2-7; no clear D. V lost 3 bases, J lost 6 bases, and 12 bases lay in between. From germline, CDR1 is MNHEY and CDR2 SMNVEV (reference sequence). CDR3 size: 13 residues. The CDR3 loop reads CASSFSTGIEQYF. DNA for the CDR3: TGTGCCAGCAGTTTCTCGACTGGCATCGAGCAGTACTTC.

This clone came up a few times. CDR3 DNA sequence: TGTGCCAGCAGTATTGAGACAGGGAGAACCTACGAGCAGTACTTC. Protein sequence: CASSIETGRTYEQYF. J is TRBJ2-7 and V is TRBV6-1; 7 bases align to TRBD1. Germline CDR1 is MNHNS and CDR2 is SASEGT. The junction had 9 bases not matched to a gene; V was cut back by 5 bases and J by 2 bases. The length of the CDR3 is 15 residues.

The V and J genes are TRBV28 and TRBJ2-1, with D possibly being TRBD2 (6 bases). The CDR3 runs 16 residues. Per the germline V gene, CDR1 is MDHEN and CDR2 is SYDVKM. Deletions cut 4 bases from V and 7 bases from J, with 20 bases between. CDR3 sequence (DNA): TGTGCCAGCAGTTCTCATATAGCGGCCCCTACGAATGAGCAGTTCTTC. Its translation is CASSSHIAAPTNEQFF. Drawing the rest from reference TRBV28 and TRBJ2-1, the complete variable domain is DVKVTQSSRYLVKRTGEKVFLECVQDMDHENMFWYRQDPGLGLRLIYFSYDVKMKEKGDIPEGYSVSREKKERFSLILESASTNQTSMYLCASSSHIAAPTNEQFFGPGTRLTVL.

This clone was seen only a few times. The V call is TRBV5-5, the J call TRBJ1-2; D is unclear. The V end lost 0 bases, the J end lost 4 bases, and 4 bases lay between the germline ends. CDR3 length: 12 amino acids. Germline loops: CDR1 SGHKS, CDR2 YYEKEE (reference sequence). The CDR3 loop reads CASSLGGYGYTF. The CDR3 coding sequence is TGTGCCAGCAGCTTGGGGGGCTATGGCTACACCTTC.

This clone came up a few times. The chain employs TRBV2 and TRBJ2-2, with 7 positions matching TRBD1. Looked up from germline, CDR1 is SNHLY and CDR2 is FYNNEI. With V trimmed by 6 bases and J by 4 bases, 2 bases remained unmatched. The CDR3 runs 13 residues. The CDR3 region has the DNA TGTGCCAGCAGGGGACAGACCACCGGGGAGCTGTTTTTT. It is translated as CASRGQTTGELFF. Full variable domain (missing parts from reference TRBV2 and TRBJ2-2): EPEVTQTPSHQVTQMGQEVILRCVPISNHLYFYWYRQILGQKVEFLVSFYNNEISEKSEIFDDQFSVERPDGSNFTLKIRSTKLEDSAMYFCASRGQTTGELFFGEGSRLTVL.

This chain links TRBV18 with TRBJ2-7, with 8 bases that match TRBD1. V shed 6 bases, J shed 3 bases, and the junction held 10 bases outside the gene matches. The V gene's germline CDR1 is KGHSH and CDR2 LQKENI. This CDR3 region has 15 residues. The CDR3 bases are TGTGCCAGCTCGCCTTCGACAGGGGTGGTCTACGAGCAGTACTTC. Protein sequence: CASSPSTGVVYEQYF. Using reference TRBV18 and TRBJ2-7 for the parts outside the CDR3, the full variable domain is NAGVMQNPRHLVRRRGQEARLRCSPMKGHSHVYWYRQLPEEGLKFMVYLQKENIIDESGMPKERFSAEFPKEGPSILRIQQVVRGDSAAYFCASSPSTGVVYEQYFGPGTRLTVT.

This clone was picked up a small number of times. The rearrangement joins TRBV6-1 to TRBJ2-7; D is ambiguous. CDR3 length: 13 residues. The V end was cut by 3 bases, the J end by 3 bases, with 9 bases between. The germline V gene has CDR1 MNHNS and CDR2 SASEGT. The CDR3 here is CASSDSSRYEQYF. The CDR3 region has the DNA TGTGCCAGCAGTGATTCGAGCCGCTACGAGCAGTACTTC.

The gene calls are TRBV7-6 and TRBJ2-2, with D hard to call. CDR3 length: 13 residues. Germline lookup yields CDR1 SGHVS and CDR2 FNYEAQ. V was shortened by 3 bases and J by 6 bases, with 8 bases between the two germline ends. The CDR3 DNA is TGTGCCAGCAGCTTTGTACCCCCCGGGGAGCTGTTTTTT. This gives the protein CASSFVPPGELFF.

V is TRBV4-2 and J is TRBJ1-2; possibly TRBD1 for D (5 bases). V was shortened by 3 bases and J by 7 bases, with 18 bases between the two germline ends. CDR1 and CDR2 (germline): LGHNA, YNFKEQ. The CDR3 has 15 amino acids. The CDR3 spells CASSHQQVIEAGYTF. DNA for the CDR3: TGTGCCAGCAGCCATCAACAGGTGATCGAAGCTGGCTACACCTTC.

V is TRBV28 and J is TRBJ2-1; D gene uncertain. In germline, CDR1 is MDHEN, CDR2 SYDVKM. The V end was cut by 4 bases, the J end by 14 bases, with 12 bases between. This CDR3 has 11 amino acids. The CDR3 nucleotides read TGTGCCAGCAGTTCCTACACCGGAAAGTTCTTC. The encoded protein is CASSSYTGKFF.

The V call is TRBV4-1, the J call TRBJ2-7; either TRBD1 or TRBD2 may fit D (5 bases each). The CDR3 has 14 amino acids. Per the germline V gene, CDR1 is MGHRA and CDR2 is YSYEKL. V was shortened by 4 bases and J by 2 bases, with 12 bases between the two germline ends. CDR3 bases: TGCGCCAGCAGCCCGTGGGACCGTACCTACGAGCAGTACTTC. This codes for CASSPWDRTYEQYF.

The chain couples TRBV10-3 to TRBJ2-7, with D perhaps matching TRBD2 (5 bases). The CDR3 totals 13 residues. V lost 6 bases and J lost 6, with 15 bases in between. CDR1 is ENHRY and CDR2 is SYGVKD in the germline V gene. The CDR3 protein is CAIRPEGRGEQYF. The CDR3 nucleotides read TGTGCCATCAGGCCTGAGGGTCGCGGCGAGCAGTACTTC.

The rearrangement links TRBV19 to TRBJ2-7, with 10 positions matching TRBD2. The CDR3 is made up of 15 amino acids. V trimming: 6 bases; J trimming: 5 bases; junction bases outside the gene matches: 10. Germline CDR1 reads LNHDA; CDR2 reads SQIVND (reference sequence). The CDR3 is CASSQLAGAGNEQYF. As DNA, the CDR3 is TGTGCCAGTAGCCAGCTAGCGGGAGCTGGCAACGAGCAGTACTTC.

This clone came up a few times. The rearrangement links TRBV28 to TRBJ1-1; TRBD1 is a possible D gene (6 bases). The germline CDR1 and CDR2 sequences are MDHEN and SYDVKM. V was cut by 5 bases and J by 6 bases, with 13 bases left in between. The CDR3 has 13 amino acids. The chain's CDR3 is CASSPPGGPEAFF. DNA of the CDR3: TGTGCCAGCAGTCCCCCTGGGGGCCCTGAAGCTTTCTTT. Combining the CDR3 with reference TRBV28 and TRBJ1-1 gives the whole variable domain DVKVTQSSRYLVKRTGEKVFLECVQDMDHENMFWYRQDPGLGLRLIYFSYDVKMKEKGDIPEGYSVSREKKERFSLILESASTNQTSMYLCASSPPGGPEAFFGQGTRLTVV.

This clone was counted only a few times. Other DNA sequences in the sample encode the same CDR3. The chain couples TRBV4-1 to TRBJ2-2, with TRBD2 identical over 16 bases. V shed 3 bases and J 3 bases; nucleotides not matched to a gene: 1. Per the germline V gene, CDR1 is MGHRA and CDR2 is YSYEKL. The CDR3 length is 17 residues. The CDR3 loop is CASSQGLAGGYTGELFF. In DNA form, the CDR3 reads TGCGCCAGCAGCCAGGGACTAGCGGGAGGGTACACCGGGGAGCTGTTTTTT.

This clone was detected a few times. This CDR3 is also generated by other DNA sequences in the sample. This chain links TRBV5-1 with TRBJ2-2; TRBD2 matches at 10 bases. Germline V gives CDR1 SGHRS, CDR2 YFSETQ. The CDR3 has 15 amino acids. The V segment lost 4 bases and the J segment 2 bases; nucleotides outside the gene matches: 2. CDR3 residues: CASSLAGVNTGELFF. The CDR3 DNA follows: TGCGCCAGCAGCCTAGCGGGAGTAAACACCGGGGAGCTGTTTTTT.

The rearrangement links TRBV11-3 to TRBJ2-5; D gene uncertain. V was shortened by 4 bases and J by 3 bases, with 9 bases between the two germline ends. The CDR3 runs 13 residues. Looked up from germline, CDR1 is SGHNT and CDR2 is YENEEA. In DNA, the CDR3 is TGTGCCAGCAGCTCAGGATCAAAAGAGACCCAGTACTTC. Protein sequence: CASSSGSKETQYF.

The chain combines TRBV27 with TRBJ1-1; 11 nucleotides match TRBD1. The CDR3 runs to 15 residues. Per germline, CDR1 MNHEY and CDR2 SMNVEV (reference sequence). V lost 5 bases, J lost 4 bases, and 6 bases stayed unmatched. The CDR3 sequence is CASSPRTGGFTEAFF. DNA for the CDR3: TGTGCCAGCAGTCCACGGACAGGGGGCTTCACTGAAGCTTTCTTT.

The chain is built from TRBV4-2 and TRBJ2-2; D unresolved. Trimming stripped 4 bases from V and 4 bases from J, with 7 bases between. Germline V gene data show CDR1 as LGHNA and CDR2 as YNFKEQ. This CDR3 has 13 residues. The DNA of the CDR3 is TGTGCCAGCAGCCCCGTTCCCACCGGGGAGCTGTTTTTT. Translation: CASSPVPTGELFF.

The chain has TRBV7-3 and TRBJ1-2, with D possibly TRBD1 on 6 matching bases. Germline lookup yields CDR1 SGHTA and CDR2 FQGTGA. Trimming left V 2 bases short and J 8 bases short, with 21 bases between. This CDR3 comprises 16 residues. For the CDR3, the DNA is TGTGCCAGCAGCTTACCGGGATCAGGGGAAGATTTGGGCTACACCTTC. This codes for CASSLPGSGEDLGYTF.

This clone was observed many times. This chain links TRBV25-1 with TRBJ2-5, with D tentatively TRBD1 (6 bases). CDR3 size: 13 residues. Per germline, CDR1 MGHDK and CDR2 SYGVNS. Between the trimmed V and J ends, which lost 4 bases and 5 bases, there was a span of 11 bases. As DNA, the CDR3 is TGTGCCAGCAGTGGTACAGGGTGGGAGACCCAGTACTTC. Translating it yields CASSGTGWETQYF.

This chain joins TRBV18 and TRBJ2-3; D is tentatively TRBD1 or TRBD2 (5 bases each). V gave up 3 bases and J gave up 3 bases, with 7 bases separating them. CDR1 KGHSH and CDR2 LQKENI come from the germline V gene. CDR3 length: 13 amino acids. CDR3 coding DNA: TGTGCCAGCTCACCGGGACCGACAGATACGCAGTATTTT. It is translated as CASSPGPTDTQYF.

V gene TRBV7-8 combines with J gene TRBJ2-3, with 7 bases lining up with TRBD2. Germline V gene sequence: CDR1 SGHVS, CDR2 FQNEAQ. The CDR3 runs to 14 residues. V lost 5 bases and J lost 0; bases outside the gene matches: 2. DNA for the CDR3: TGTGCCAGCAGCCCAGCGGGAAGCACAGATACGCAGTATTTT. Its translation is CASSPAGSTDTQYF.

V gene TRBV5-1 combines with J gene TRBJ2-2; tentatively, D is TRBD1 (6 bases). Germline V lookup: CDR1 SGHRS, CDR2 YFSETQ. This CDR3 region has 15 residues. V lost 10 bases and J 2 bases, leaving 18 bases between the germline ends. CDR3 sequence: CAQTDRKFNTGELFF. In nucleotides, the CDR3 is TGCGCCCAGACCGACAGGAAATTTAACACCGGGGAGCTGTTTTTT.

The gene calls are TRBV5-4 and TRBJ2-5; 8 bases agree with TRBD2. In germline, CDR1 is SGHNT, CDR2 YYREEE (reference sequence). The junction had 13 bases not matched to a gene; V was cut back by 4 bases and J by 5 bases. There are 16 residues in the CDR3. CDR3 residues: CASSLTQAGARETQYF. CDR3 nucleotide sequence: TGTGCCAGCAGCCTTACCCAAGCGGGAGCAAGGGAGACCCAGTACTTC.

This clone was observed a single time. The chain joins TRBV28 to TRBJ1-5; D remains ambiguous. The CDR3 has 14 residues. The germline CDR1 and CDR2 sequences are MDHEN and SYDVKM. With 8 bases removed from V and 0 bases from J, the gap between germline ends came to 11 bases. The CDR3 loop reads CASHYSSSNQPQHF. The CDR3 DNA follows: TGTGCCAGCCATTACTCCTCTAGCAATCAGCCCCAGCATTTT.

As DNA, the CDR3 is TGCGCCAGCAGCTCTGGACAGCCTGGGACAGATACGCAGTATTTT. Residues: CASSSGQPGTDTQYF. The rearrangement links TRBV5-1 to TRBJ2-3; a possible D gene is TRBD1 (6 bases). Per the germline V gene, CDR1 is SGHRS and CDR2 is YFSETQ. This CDR3 has 15 amino acids. Trimming shortened V by 3 bases and J by 3 bases, and 14 bases separated the two germline ends.

The rearrangement uses TRBV27 and TRBJ1-2; possible D gene TRBD1, 6 bases. V gave up 2 bases and J gave up 9 bases, with 19 bases separating them. Germline CDR1 is MNHEY and CDR2 is SMNVEV (reference sequence). The CDR3 contains 15 residues. The CDR3 nucleotides are TGTGCCAGCAGTTTAAACAGGGTCACCCGAGGCCGCTACACCTTC. Its translation is CASSLNRVTRGRYTF.

This clone occurred once. V is TRBV6-5 and J is TRBJ2-2; 10 bases agree with TRBD1. This CDR3 region has 15 residues. Germline V lookup: CDR1 MNHEY, CDR2 SVGAGI. The V segment lost 2 bases and the J segment 7 bases; nucleotides outside the gene matches: 4. DNA for the CDR3: TGTGCCAGCAGTTACGACAGGGGGCGAGGCGGGGAGCTGTTTTTT. Translating it yields CASSYDRGRGGELFF.

The genes are TRBV2 and TRBJ1-1; no firm D call. Germline loops: CDR1 SNHLY, CDR2 FYNNEI. Trimming pared 5 bases from V and 3 bases from J, leaving 16 bases between. The length of the CDR3 is 15 residues. Here the CDR3 DNA reads TGTGCCAGCAGTTCTACTTCTTTCGGGGACACTGAAGCTTTCTTT. Its protein product is CASSSTSFGDTEAFF.